The entry below gives a single T cell receptor (beta chain) sequence along with its context. How the authors handled the data: Estimated nucleated cell counts came from reference gene primer amplification. Assay used: immunoSEQ multiplex PCR; TCRdb lists only in-frame clones, some missing. D and trimming were read from the DNA, whereas the V and J calls and clone size are those reported in that table. The repertoire consists of around 71,000 clones, with around 83% occurring once and the leading ten covering over 4.5%. This entry comes from a study of blood T cell repertoires in COVID-19. Overall study: Donors in the United States, Italy and Spain gave samples during acute or convalescent COVID-19.

The CDR3 runs to 16 residues. The germline V gene has CDR1 MNHEY and CDR2 SMNVEV (reference sequence). Unmatched junction bases numbered 14, after V lost 6 bases and J lost 9 bases. Sequencing input: peripheral blood. The rearrangement joins TRBV27 to TRBJ2-5; 12 positions agree with TRBD2. The clonotype was recovered from a man older than 75 with acute or convalescent COVID-19. CDR3 coding DNA: TGTGCCAGCAGCTCCTCCCGGACTAGCGGGGCCAGGGCCCAGTACTTC. It translates to CASSSSRTSGARAQYF.